Each of the 26 T cell receptor beta chains below was sequenced from the same sample in a study of vaccination effects on CD4 cells after COVID-19. Their specific antigens are unknown. The ViraFEST assay expanded antigen-specific CD4+ T cells with viral peptide pools before sequencing. The authors isolated CD4+ T cells after 9 to 10 days of culture. Nucleocapsid antibodies were negative in the vaccine recipients, who had never had SARS-CoV-2 infection. This table comes from immunoSEQ multiplex PCR, and its TCRdb copy is limited to in-frame clones, with some not included. The table has about 27,000 clones, under 75% seen once. Material: CD4+ T cells from PBMCs cultured with SARS-CoV-2 spike peptides, obtained before COVID-19 vaccination. Receptors originate from a human donor who received a COVID-19 vaccine.

The V gene is TRBV21-1, the J gene TRBJ1-2; the D call of TRBD1 is as the table states it, not checked on the DNA. TRBV21-1 is a documented pseudogene. This CDR3 is 13 amino acids long. The CDR3 loop reads CASSTPNIYGYTF. The DNA of the CDR3 is TGTGCCAGCAGCACGCCAAACATCTATGGCTACACCTTC.

This chain connects TRBV18 to TRBJ1-2, with D maybe TRBD1 (6 bases). Germline lookup yields CDR1 KGHSH and CDR2 LQKENI. CDR3 length: 13 residues. V gave up 5 bases and J gave up 3 bases, with 10 bases separating them. DNA of the CDR3: TGTGCCAGCTCAAGAAGGGGGGACTATGGCTACACCTTC. Its protein product is CASSRRGDYGYTF. Variable domain in full (rest from reference TRBV18 and TRBJ1-2): NAGVMQNPRHLVRRRGQEARLRCSPMKGHSHVYWYRQLPEEGLKFMVYLQKENIIDESGMPKERFSAEFPKEGPSILRIQQVVRGDSAAYFCASSRRGDYGYTFGSGTRLTVV.

This clone was observed a single time. The chain employs TRBV13 and TRBJ2-3, with D possibly TRBD2 on 7 matching bases. Trimming removed 2 bases at V and 1 base at J, with 13 bases between. Germline CDR1 reads PRHDT; CDR2 reads FYEKMQ (reference sequence). The CDR3 has 16 amino acids. DNA of the CDR3: TGTGCCAGCAGCTTAACGGGGGGCTTGCGCACAGATACGCAGTATTTT. This translates into CASSLTGGLRTDTQYF.

This clone has more than one count but fewer than ten. The V gene is TRBV4-1, the J gene TRBJ1-5; 10 bases map to TRBD1. V was pared by 4 bases and J by 7 bases, with 7 bases of the junction left unmatched. The CDR3 covers 15 residues. Germline-derived CDR1 and CDR2 are MGHRA and YSYEKL. The CDR3 nucleotides read TGCGCCAGCAGCCCGGGACAGGGGAACGGCCAGCCCCAGCATTTT. The encoded protein is CASSPGQGNGQPQHF.

This sequence joins TRBV19 and TRBJ1-4; TRBD1 matches 7 bases. Germline assignment: CDR1 LNHDA and CDR2 SQIVND (reference sequence). The ends lost 5 bases at V and 2 bases at J; junction bases unmatched: 5. There are 15 residues in the CDR3. CDR3 residues: CASSAQGVTNEKLFF. In nucleotides, the CDR3 is TGTGCCAGTAGTGCGCAGGGGGTCACTAATGAAAAACTGTTTTTT.

The rearrangement links TRBV6-4 to TRBJ2-1; D possibly corresponds to TRBD2 (6 bases). The V and J ends lost 3 bases and 0 bases respectively, with 6 bases between them. CDR3 length: 14 residues. From germline, CDR1 is MRHNA and CDR2 SNTAGT. In DNA, the CDR3 is TGTGCCAGCAGTGAGGAGGGCTCCTACAATGAGCAGTTCTTC. This encodes CASSEEGSYNEQFF.

The chain couples TRBV4-2 to TRBJ2-5; 7 bases fit TRBD1. CDR1 and CDR2 (germline): LGHNA, YNFKEQ. This CDR3 region has 14 residues. The J segment lost 2 bases and the V segment lost 3 bases, leaving 3 bases of the junction unmatched. The CDR3 sequence: CASSHVDRQETQYF. The DNA of the CDR3 is TGTGCCAGCAGCCATGTGGACAGGCAAGAGACCCAGTACTTC.

This clone was detected once. The chain recombines TRBV5-1 with TRBJ1-1, with D unresolved. The ends were cut back, 3 bases at V and 1 base at J, with 7 bases in the middle. Germline V lookup: CDR1 SGHRS, CDR2 YFSETQ. CDR3 length equals 13 residues. CDR3 loop: CASSSSTNTEAFF. CDR3 sequence (DNA): TGCGCCAGCAGCTCGTCCACGAACACTGAAGCTTTCTTT.

The V gene is TRBV7-2, the J gene TRBJ2-1, with D maybe TRBD2 (6 bases). V lost 3 bases and J lost 2, with 11 bases in between. This CDR3 spans 15 amino acids. CDR1 is SGHTA, CDR2 FQGNSA, per germline. The CDR3 coding sequence is TGTGCCAGCAGCTTTGCGGGATATCCCTACAATGAGCAGTTCTTC. Its translation: CASSFAGYPYNEQFF.

Only one count was recorded for this clone. The gene calls are TRBV6-5 and TRBJ1-4, with a tentative D call TRBD1 (5 bases). V lost 4 bases to trimming and J lost 7 bases, with 10 bases between them. Germline V gene sequence: CDR1 MNHEY, CDR2 SVGAGI. The CDR3 runs 13 residues. CDR3 DNA sequence: TGTGCCAGCAGTTCTCGGGACGGTGAAAAACTGTTTTTT. Translation: CASSSRDGEKLFF.

V gene TRBV5-1 combines with J gene TRBJ2-1; the match to TRBD2 covers 12 bases. The trim removed 0 bases at V and 2 bases at J, leaving 0 bases unmatched. Germline V CDR1 and CDR2: SGHRS, YFSETQ. The CDR3 extends over 16 amino acids. CDR3 in DNA: TGCGCCAGCAGCTTGGGACTAGCGGGGGCCTACAATGAGCAGTTCTTC. Residues: CASSLGLAGAYNEQFF.

The V and J genes are TRBV10-3 and TRBJ1-5; D may be TRBD1 (6 bases). V gave up 3 bases and J gave up 4 bases, with 10 bases separating them. The CDR3 consists of 14 residues. Germline lookup yields CDR1 ENHRY and CDR2 SYGVKD. The CDR3 reads CAISERGGNQPQHF. The DNA of the CDR3 is TGTGCCATCAGTGAAAGGGGGGGAAATCAGCCCCAGCATTTT.

The rearrangement uses TRBV21-1 and TRBJ2-7; the listed D gene, TRBD1, was not tested against the DNA. TRBV21-1 constitutes a pseudogene. The CDR3 is 15 amino acids. For the CDR3, the DNA is TGTGCCAGCAGCAAAGGGGACAGAGGCTACTACGAGCAGTACTTC. Residues: CASSKGDRGYYEQYF.

The chain has TRBV27 and TRBJ2-7; 8 positions match TRBD1. The CDR3 covers 17 residues. Germline V lookup: CDR1 MNHEY, CDR2 SMNVEV (reference sequence). Losses at the gene ends were 5 bases for V and 0 bases for J; bases not matched to a gene: 12. The CDR3 reads CASSLESPGQDSYEQYF. CDR3 DNA sequence: TGTGCCAGCAGTCTTGAATCACCGGGACAGGACTCCTACGAGCAGTACTTC.

DNA for the CDR3: TGCGCCAGCAGCTTGGTCCTGGGCGGGGGTAGGCACAATGAGCAGTTCTTC. It yields the protein CASSLVLGGGRHNEQFF. The chain employs TRBV5-1 and TRBJ2-1, with 7 bases aligning to TRBD2. CDR1 and CDR2 from the germline V gene are SGHRS and YFSETQ. CDR3 length: 17 residues. The V segment lost 0 bases and the J segment 5 bases; nucleotides outside the gene matches: 11.

The V call is TRBV5-5, the J call TRBJ2-7, with 11 positions matching TRBD1. Germline CDR1 is SGHKS and CDR2 is YYEKEE (reference sequence). CDR3 length: 17 residues. Trimming at V came to 2 bases and at J to 3 bases, leaving 10 bases not matched to a gene. This CDR3 is CASSFTAGTGGGYEQYF. CDR3 in DNA: TGTGCCAGCAGCTTCACAGCCGGGACAGGGGGTGGCTACGAGCAGTACTTC.

The CDR3 reads CSASSPNQPQHF. The DNA for the CDR3 is TGCAGTGCTAGTAGCCCCAATCAGCCCCAGCATTTT. The chain joins TRBV20-1 to TRBJ1-5; D remains ambiguous. Germline V gene lookup returns CDR1 DFQATT and CDR2 SNEGSKA (reference sequence). Trimming removed 3 bases from V and 3 bases from J, with 6 bases in between. The CDR3 covers 12 residues.

This clone was observed a few times. This sequence joins TRBV13 and TRBJ2-1, with D possibly called TRBD1 or TRBD2 (5 bases each). CDR3 length equals 14 residues. Trimming stripped 1 base from V and 7 bases from J, with 11 bases between. CDR1 and CDR2 from the germline V gene are PRHDT and FYEKMQ (reference sequence). The CDR3 bases are TGTGCCAGCAGCTTAGCATCTGGGGGTAATGAGCAGTTCTTC. Protein sequence: CASSLASGGNEQFF.

This chain links TRBV5-1 with TRBJ1-6, with D maybe TRBD1 (5 bases). V dropped 0 bases and J dropped 3 bases, with 13 bases sitting between them. Germline V lookup: CDR1 SGHRS, CDR2 YFSETQ. CDR3 size: 17 residues. In nucleotides, the CDR3 is TGCGCCAGCAGCTTGGGGCTCCAGGGTTACTATAATTCACCCCTCCACTTT. This translates into CASSLGLQGYYNSPLHF.

The count of this clone is one. J is TRBJ1-2 and V is TRBV5-1; TRBD1 aligns across 9 bases. This CDR3 comprises 13 residues. CDR1 is SGHRS and CDR2 is YFSETQ in the germline V gene. V was clipped by 4 bases and J by 9 bases; unmatched bases: 7. The CDR3 coding sequence is TGCGCCAGCAGCGTGGGACAGGGTACGAGCTACACCTTC. Translated, it gives CASSVGQGTSYTF.

The genes are TRBV3-1 (or the pseudogene TRBV3-2) and TRBJ2-5, with TRBD1 identical over 8 bases. Germline CDR1 LGHDT, CDR2 YNNKEL (reference sequence). V lost 0 bases, J lost 5 bases, and 8 bases stayed unmatched. CDR3 length: 16 amino acids. DNA for the CDR3: TGTGCCAGCAGCCAAGATTGGGGACAGGTATTCGAGACCCAGTACTTC. Translation: CASSQDWGQVFETQYF.

V usage is TRBV2 and J usage is TRBJ2-2; 7 bases fit TRBD1. J gave up 6 bases and V 7 bases, and 11 bases lay outside the gene matches. This CDR3 region has 15 residues. Per germline, CDR1 SNHLY and CDR2 FYNNEI. The CDR3: CASTLDREAAGELFF. The CDR3 nucleotides are TGTGCCAGCACCCTTGACAGGGAAGCCGCCGGGGAGCTGTTTTTT.

The chain recombines TRBV2 with TRBJ2-1, with a weak D call TRBD2 (6 bases). Trimming removed 1 base from V and 10 bases from J, with 26 bases in between. The CDR3 length is 18 residues. CDR1 and CDR2 (germline): SNHLY, FYNNEI. CDR3 coding DNA: TGTGCCAGCAGTGAAGTACGGGCGGGCCTCCGGACTACCGACGAGCAGTTCTTC. Translation: CASSEVRAGLRTTDEQFF. The variable domain in full, with the rest retrieved from reference TRBV2 and TRBJ2-1, is EPEVTQTPSHQVTQMGQEVILRCVPISNHLYFYWYRQILGQKVEFLVSFYNNEISEKSEIFDDQFSVERPDGSNFTLKIRSTKLEDSAMYFCASSEVRAGLRTTDEQFFGPGTRLTVL.

The V gene is TRBV7-9, the J gene TRBJ1-4; the match to TRBD1 covers 8 bases. CDR3 size: 16 residues. The V and J ends lost 5 bases and 0 bases, in that order; junction bases with no gene match: 5. The germline CDR1 and CDR2 sequences are SEHNR and FQNEAQ (reference sequence). CDR3 region: CASSLGTGATNEKLFF. The CDR3 bases are TGTGCCAGCAGCCTGGGGACAGGCGCAACTAATGAAAAACTGTTTTTT.

A single count supports this clone. The gene calls are TRBV7-9 and TRBJ2-5; D is uncertain. V was shortened by 4 bases and J by 5 bases, with 5 bases between the two germline ends. Per the germline V gene, CDR1 is SEHNR and CDR2 is FQNEAQ (reference sequence). The CDR3 sequence is 11 residues long. CDR3 nucleotide sequence: TGTGCCAGCAGCTCAAGGGAGACCCAGTACTTC. This codes for CASSSRETQYF.

This clone was seen only a few times. This chain joins TRBV6-1 and TRBJ1-4; TRBD1 might be the D (5 bases). The CDR3 contains 14 residues. The germline V gene has CDR1 MNHNS and CDR2 SASEGT. Trimming cost V 1 base and J 5 bases, with 8 bases left between them. CDR3 coding DNA: TGTGCCAGCAGTGAAGTGGGACCCAATGAAAAACTGTTTTTT. Residues: CASSEVGPNEKLFF.